This T cell receptor (beta chain) was captured by sequencing in a study of T cell responses to AZD1222 COVID-19 vaccine. General observations from the study: Clonal diversity was possibly underestimated; the donors were predominantly white British and more often female. Receipt of two AZD1222 doses was followed by a rise in Spike-specific TCR breadth and depth.

Some clones are missing from TCRdb's copy, which holds only in-frame ones; the method was immunoSEQ multiplex PCR. The profile covers roughly 100,000 clones, with roughly 89% appearing a single time and about 41% taken by the ten largest. On this clone: Its matching antigen is unknown.

The source is an adult in good health. The sequences come from peripheral blood, collected on day 0 of AZD1222 vaccination.

The CDR3 sequence: CASSQSSGRWDRAKNIQYF. The CDR3, as DNA: TGCGCCAGCAGCCAATCTAGCGGGAGATGGGACCGGGCCAAAAACATTCAGTACTTC. The rearrangement links TRBV4-3 to TRBJ2-4; 10 bases line up with TRBD2. The V gene end was trimmed by 2 bases and the J gene end by 1 base; junction bases not matched to a gene: 11. The germline V gene encodes CDR1 LGHNA and CDR2 YSLEER. The CDR3 is 19 amino acids.